This T cell receptor (beta chain) derives from a study of blood T cell repertoires in COVID-19. The overall study: PBMCs, B-cell-depleted T cells, or T cells were the source of the cDNA or gDNA that made up the material.

The ends lost 3 bases at V and 0 bases at J; junction bases unmatched: 8. Germline values: CDR1 KGHSH, CDR2 LQKENI. This CDR3 is 17 amino acids long. Clinical histories supplied by participants themselves formed the basis of cohort assignment. How the authors handled the data: Amplification of reference gene primers was used by the study to estimate nucleated cell counts. Here immunoSEQ multiplex PCR was the method, and the copy in TCRdb shows in-frame clones only, minus some. The DNA gave D and trimming, while V, J and clone size come from that table. This sample has around 250,000 clones, with approximately 83% found just once. This clone was seen just once.

This rearrangement joins TRBV18 to TRBJ1-1; 9 bases line up with TRBD1. This TCR was recovered from a man in his fifties who had recovered from COVID-19. The sample was PBMCs or T cells enriched from blood (not recorded which). The CDR3 sequence: CASSPAGTGLMNTEAFF. The CDR3 region has the DNA TGTGCCAGCTCACCCGCCGGGACAGGGCTGATGAACACTGAAGCTTTCTTT.